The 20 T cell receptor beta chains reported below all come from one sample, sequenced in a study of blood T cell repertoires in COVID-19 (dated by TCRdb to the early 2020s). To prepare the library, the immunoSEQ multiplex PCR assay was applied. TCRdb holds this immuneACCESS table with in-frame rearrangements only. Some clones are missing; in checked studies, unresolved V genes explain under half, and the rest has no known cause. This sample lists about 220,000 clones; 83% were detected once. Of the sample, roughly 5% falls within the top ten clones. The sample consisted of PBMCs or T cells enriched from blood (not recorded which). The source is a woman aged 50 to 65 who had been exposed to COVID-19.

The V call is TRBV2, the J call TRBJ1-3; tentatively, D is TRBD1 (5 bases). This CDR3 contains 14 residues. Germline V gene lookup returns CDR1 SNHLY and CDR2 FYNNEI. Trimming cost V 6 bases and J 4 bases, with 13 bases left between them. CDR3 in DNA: TGTGCCAGCAGCGGGGGAATAATCGGAAACACCATATATTTT. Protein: CASSGGIIGNTIYF.

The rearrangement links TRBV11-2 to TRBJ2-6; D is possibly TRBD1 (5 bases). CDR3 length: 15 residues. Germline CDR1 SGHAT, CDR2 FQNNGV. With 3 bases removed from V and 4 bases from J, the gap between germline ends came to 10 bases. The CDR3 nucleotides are TGTGCCAGCAGCTTTCAGGGAACGGGGGCCAACGTCCTGACTTTC. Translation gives CASSFQGTGANVLTF.

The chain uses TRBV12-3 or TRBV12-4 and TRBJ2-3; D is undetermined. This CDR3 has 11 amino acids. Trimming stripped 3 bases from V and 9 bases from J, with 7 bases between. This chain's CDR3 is CASSLSSTQYF. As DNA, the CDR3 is TGTGCCAGCAGTTTGAGTTCGACGCAGTATTTT.

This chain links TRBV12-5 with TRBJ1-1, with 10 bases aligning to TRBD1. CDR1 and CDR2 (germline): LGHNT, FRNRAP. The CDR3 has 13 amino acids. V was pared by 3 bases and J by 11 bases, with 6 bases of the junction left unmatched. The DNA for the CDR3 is TGTGCTAGTGGTTTAGGGACAGGGGTAACGGCTTTCTTT. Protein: CASGLGTGVTAFF.

The CDR3 DNA reads TGTGCCAGCAGTTTTCAGGGGCCCTACGAGCAGTACTTC. Its protein product is CASSFQGPYEQYF. The chain uses TRBV12-3 or TRBV12-4 and TRBJ2-7; TRBD1 might be the D (6 bases). The CDR3 is made up of 13 amino acids. Trimming left V 3 bases short and J 2 bases short, with 8 bases between.

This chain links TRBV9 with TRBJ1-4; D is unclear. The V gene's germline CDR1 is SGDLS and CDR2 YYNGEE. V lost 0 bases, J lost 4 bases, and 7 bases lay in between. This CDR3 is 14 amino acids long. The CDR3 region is CASSVATSNEKLFF. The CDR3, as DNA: TGTGCCAGCAGCGTAGCTACGAGTAATGAAAAACTGTTTTTT.

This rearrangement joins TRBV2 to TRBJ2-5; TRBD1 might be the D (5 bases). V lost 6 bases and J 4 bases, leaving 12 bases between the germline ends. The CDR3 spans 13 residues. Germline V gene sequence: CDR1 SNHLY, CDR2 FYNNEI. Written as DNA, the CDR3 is TGTGCCAGCAGCCTAGGGGAAGGAGAGACCCAGTACTTC. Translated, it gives CASSLGEGETQYF. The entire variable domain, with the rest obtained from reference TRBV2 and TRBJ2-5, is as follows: EPEVTQTPSHQVTQMGQEVILRCVPISNHLYFYWYRQILGQKVEFLVSFYNNEISEKSEIFDDQFSVERPDGSNFTLKIRSTKLEDSAMYFCASSLGEGETQYFGPGTRLLVL.

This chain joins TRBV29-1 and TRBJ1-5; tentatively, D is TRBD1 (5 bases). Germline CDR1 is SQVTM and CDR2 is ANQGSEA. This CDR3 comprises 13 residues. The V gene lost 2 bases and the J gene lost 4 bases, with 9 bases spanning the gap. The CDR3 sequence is CSVETTVNQPQHF. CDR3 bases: TGCAGCGTTGAAACGACAGTTAATCAGCCCCAGCATTTT.

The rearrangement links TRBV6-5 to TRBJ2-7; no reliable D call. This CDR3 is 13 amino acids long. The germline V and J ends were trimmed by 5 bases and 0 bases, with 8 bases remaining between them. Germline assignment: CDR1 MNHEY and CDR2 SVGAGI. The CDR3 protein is CASSLSGSYEQYF. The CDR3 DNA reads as TGTGCCAGCAGTCTTTCAGGCTCCTACGAGCAGTACTTC.

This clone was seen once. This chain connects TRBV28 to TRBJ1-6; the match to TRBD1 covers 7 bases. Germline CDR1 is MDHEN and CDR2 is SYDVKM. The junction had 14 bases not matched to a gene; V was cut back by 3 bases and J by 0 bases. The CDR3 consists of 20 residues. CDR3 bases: TGTGCCAGCAGTTTTACCGGGACAGAGCCTATTAGCTCCTATAATTCACCCCTCCACTTT. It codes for CASSFTGTEPISSYNSPLHF.

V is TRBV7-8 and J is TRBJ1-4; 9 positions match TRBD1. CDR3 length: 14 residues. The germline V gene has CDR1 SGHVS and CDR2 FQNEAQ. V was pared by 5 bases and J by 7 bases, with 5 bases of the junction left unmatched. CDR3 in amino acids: CASSDRDRAEKLFF. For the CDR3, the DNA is TGTGCCAGCAGCGACCGGGACAGGGCTGAAAAACTGTTTTTT.

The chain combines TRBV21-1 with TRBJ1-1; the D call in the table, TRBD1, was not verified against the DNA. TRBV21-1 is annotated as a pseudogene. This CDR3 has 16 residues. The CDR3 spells CASSKGGGQGAMGAFF. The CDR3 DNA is TGTGCCAGCAGCAAAGGAGGAGGGCAGGGGGCGATGGGAGCTTTCTTT.

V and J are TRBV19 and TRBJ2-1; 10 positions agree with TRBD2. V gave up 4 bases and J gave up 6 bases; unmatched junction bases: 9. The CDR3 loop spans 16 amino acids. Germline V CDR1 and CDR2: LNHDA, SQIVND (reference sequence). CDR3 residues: CASSKRQLAGINEQFF. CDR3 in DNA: TGTGCCAGTAGTAAGCGACAACTAGCGGGGATCAATGAGCAGTTCTTC.

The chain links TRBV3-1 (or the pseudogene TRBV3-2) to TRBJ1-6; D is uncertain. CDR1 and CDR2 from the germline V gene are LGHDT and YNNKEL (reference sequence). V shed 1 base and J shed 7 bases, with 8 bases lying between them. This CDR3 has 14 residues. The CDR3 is CASSQVSSNSPLHF. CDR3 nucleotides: TGTGCCAGCAGCCAAGTGAGCTCCAATTCACCCCTCCACTTT.

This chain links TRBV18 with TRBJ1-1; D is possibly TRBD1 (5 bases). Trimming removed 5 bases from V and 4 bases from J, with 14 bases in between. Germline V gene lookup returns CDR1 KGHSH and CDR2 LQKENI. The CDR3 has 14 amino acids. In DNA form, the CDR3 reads TGTGCCAGCTCAGGGTCAGGGTCGCTCACTGAAGCTTTCTTT. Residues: CASSGSGSLTEAFF.

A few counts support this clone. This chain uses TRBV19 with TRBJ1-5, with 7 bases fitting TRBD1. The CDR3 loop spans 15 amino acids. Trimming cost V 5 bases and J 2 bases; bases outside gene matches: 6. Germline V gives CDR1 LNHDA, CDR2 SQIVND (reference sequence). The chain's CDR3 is CASSQGQGGNQPQHF. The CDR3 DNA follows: TGTGCCAGTAGTCAGGGGCAGGGGGGCAATCAGCCCCAGCATTTT.

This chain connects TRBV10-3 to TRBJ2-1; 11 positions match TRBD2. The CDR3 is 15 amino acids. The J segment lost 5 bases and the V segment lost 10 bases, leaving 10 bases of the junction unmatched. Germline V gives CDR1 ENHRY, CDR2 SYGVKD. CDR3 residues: CATKLAGGPNNEQFF. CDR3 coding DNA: TGTGCCACCAAATTAGCGGGGGGGCCGAACAATGAGCAGTTCTTC.

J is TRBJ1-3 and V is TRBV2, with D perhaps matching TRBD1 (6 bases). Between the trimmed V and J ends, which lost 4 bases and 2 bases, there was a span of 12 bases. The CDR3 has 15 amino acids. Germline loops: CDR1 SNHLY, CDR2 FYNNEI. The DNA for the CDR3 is TGTGCCAGCAGTGCTAACAGGGCGGCTGGAAACACCATATATTTT. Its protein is CASSANRAAGNTIYF.

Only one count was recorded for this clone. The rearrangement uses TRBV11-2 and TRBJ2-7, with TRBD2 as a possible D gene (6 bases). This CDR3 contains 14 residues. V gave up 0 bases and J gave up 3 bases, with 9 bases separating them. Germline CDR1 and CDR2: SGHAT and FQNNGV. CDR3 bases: TGTGCCAGCAGCTTAGAGTTGGGGGGCTACGAGCAGTACTTC. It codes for CASSLELGGYEQYF.

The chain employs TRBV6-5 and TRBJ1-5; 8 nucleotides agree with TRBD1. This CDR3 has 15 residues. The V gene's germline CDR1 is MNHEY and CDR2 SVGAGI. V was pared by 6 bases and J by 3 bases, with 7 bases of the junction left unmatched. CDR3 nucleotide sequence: TGTGCCAGCAGGATGGACAGGGCCAACAATCAGCCCCAGCATTTT. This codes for CASRMDRANNQPQHF.